The 32 T cell receptor beta chains below were found in one sample sequenced in a study of cytomegalovirus exposure and HLA in healthy donors. PCR amplification relied on 60 Vbeta primers (plus 13 Jbeta primers). Only in-frame clones appear in the TCRdb table, and some are missing; sequencing was by immunoSEQ multiplex PCR. The sample features approximately 80,000 clones, with about 1.1% in its top ten. The sample was PBMCs. These receptors originate from a woman aged 25 to 39 in good health and CMV-seronegative.

CDR3 coding DNA: TGTGCCAGTACCGAAGGGGGGCTAGCGGGAGAGACCCAGTACTTC. Translating gives CASTEGGLAGETQYF. The chain joins TRBV19 to TRBJ2-5; 8 positions match TRBD2. Looked up from germline, CDR1 is LNHDA and CDR2 is SQIVND (reference sequence). CDR3 length: 15 amino acids. The V gene end was trimmed by 7 bases and the J gene end by 4 bases; junction bases not matched to a gene: 11.

The J gene is TRBJ2-7, the V gene TRBV12-2; the table's D gene call, TRBD2, was not cross checked with the DNA. TRBV12-2 is classified as a pseudogene. This CDR3 comprises 15 residues. CDR3 region: CASRFGVGVPMEQYF. CDR3 nucleotide sequence: TGTGCAAGTCGCTTCGGGGTGGGCGTCCCCATGGAGCAGTACTTC.

In nucleotides, the CDR3 is TGTGCCAGCAGCCCCCGCATCCACGGTGCACAGGGATCCAATCAGCCCCAGCATTTT. Encoded protein: CASSPRIHGAQGSNQPQHF. The chain carries TRBV7-8 and TRBJ1-5; D is possibly TRBD1 (6 bases). Germline assignment: CDR1 SGHVS and CDR2 FQNEAQ. V was shortened by 5 bases and J by 3 bases, with 26 bases between the two germline ends. CDR3 size: 19 residues.

The chain has TRBV2 and TRBJ1-2, with 12 bases fitting TRBD1. Trimming took 6 bases from V and 4 from J; bases not matched to a gene: 9. CDR1 and CDR2 from the germline V gene are SNHLY and FYNNEI. This CDR3 has 16 residues. The CDR3 bases are TGTGCCAGCAGACGGGACAGGGGGCTTTATGGCTATGGCTACACCTTC. Its translation: CASRRDRGLYGYGYTF.

The V and J genes are TRBV9 and TRBJ2-7, with TRBD2 matching 11 bases. The V and J ends lost 4 bases and 5 bases, in that order; junction bases with no gene match: 11. The CDR3 is 16 amino acids. Germline CDR1 is SGDLS and CDR2 is YYNGEE. Written as DNA, the CDR3 is TGTGCCAGCAGCCCTAGCCCCACTAGCGGGAGTCACGAGCAGTACTTC. Its protein product is CASSPSPTSGSHEQYF.

This rearrangement joins TRBV15 to TRBJ2-5; 9 nucleotides match TRBD2. The ends lost 2 bases at V and 4 bases at J; junction bases unmatched: 5. The CDR3 covers 15 residues. The germline gives CDR1 LNHNV, CDR2 YYDKDF (reference sequence). The chain's CDR3 is CATSRRAGGRETQYF. The CDR3 DNA reads as TGTGCCACCAGCAGAAGAGCGGGAGGTCGAGAGACCCAGTACTTC.

This sequence joins TRBV6-5 and TRBJ1-6; D ambiguous. The CDR3 is 13 residues long. V lost 5 bases to trimming and J lost 9 bases, with 11 bases between them. Germline CDR1 MNHEY, CDR2 SVGAGI. The CDR3 is CASSPTRFSPLHF. CDR3 bases: TGTGCCAGCAGTCCCACCCGGTTTTCACCCCTCCACTTT.

This rearrangement joins TRBV19 to TRBJ1-2, with 7 bases matching TRBD1. V lost 8 bases and J lost 6; bases outside the gene matches: 12. CDR1 LNHDA and CDR2 SQIVND come from the germline V gene (reference sequence). There are 14 residues in the CDR3. CDR3 nucleotide sequence: TGTGCCAGTGGCGGTTTGGACAGGATAAATGGCTACACCTTC. It codes for CASGGLDRINGYTF. The whole variable domain, filled in from reference TRBV19 and TRBJ1-2, reads DGGITQSPKYLFRKEGQNVTLSCEQNLNHDAMYWYRQDPGQGLRLIYYSQIVNDFQKGDIAEGYSVSREKKESFPLTVTSAQKNPTAFYLCASGGLDRINGYTFGSGTRLTVV.

The chain couples TRBV5-1 to TRBJ2-7; 8 nucleotides align to TRBD2. CDR3 size: 15 residues. Germline CDR1 and CDR2: SGHRS and YFSETQ. V trimming: 1 base; J trimming: 0 bases; junction bases outside the gene matches: 3. CDR3 sequence: CASSLRAGASYEQYF. DNA for the CDR3: TGCGCCAGCAGCTTGAGAGCGGGGGCCTCCTACGAGCAGTACTTC.

The chain combines TRBV2 with TRBJ2-1, with 9 bases lining up with TRBD2. The V segment lost 4 bases and the J segment 1 base; nucleotides outside the gene matches: 2. Germline CDR1 and CDR2: SNHLY and FYNNEI. The CDR3 spans 15 residues. Written as DNA, the CDR3 is TGTGCCAGCAGTGGGCTAGCGGGATCCTACAATGAGCAGTTCTTC. It codes for CASSGLAGSYNEQFF.

This chain connects TRBV5-4 to TRBJ1-1, with 7 bases lining up with TRBD1. Germline trimming cut 4 bases from V and 0 bases from J; bases unmatched to any gene: 3. Germline CDR1 reads SGHNT; CDR2 reads YYREEE (reference sequence). This CDR3 region has 14 residues. DNA for the CDR3: TGTGCCAGCAGCAGACAGGGCCTGAACACTGAAGCTTTCTTT. Its protein is CASSRQGLNTEAFF. The entire variable domain, with the rest obtained from reference TRBV5-4 and TRBJ1-1, is as follows: ETGVTQSPTHLIKTRGQQVTLRCSSQSGHNTVSWYQQALGQGPQFIFQYYREEENGRGNFPPRFSGLQFPNYSSELNVNALELDDSALYLCASSRQGLNTEAFFGQGTRLTVV.

V is TRBV7-9 and J is TRBJ2-2, with no clear D. The V end lost 6 bases, the J end lost 3 bases, and 5 bases lay between the germline ends. Per germline, CDR1 SEHNR and CDR2 FQNEAQ (reference sequence). The CDR3 runs to 12 residues. Here the CDR3 DNA reads TGTGCCAGCAGTTCTTACACCGGGGAGCTGTTTTTT. This translates into CASSSYTGELFF.

This chain joins TRBV11-2 and TRBJ1-2, with TRBD1 matching 7 bases. The J segment lost 4 bases and the V segment lost 4 bases, leaving 6 bases of the junction unmatched. The CDR3 extends over 14 amino acids. Germline CDR1 and CDR2: SGHAT and FQNNGV. The CDR3, as DNA: TGTGCCAGCAGCTCACCCGGGACAGCCTATGGCTACACCTTC. It yields the protein CASSSPGTAYGYTF.

The chain employs TRBV7-8 and TRBJ2-7; the match to TRBD1 covers 9 bases. The CDR3 contains 14 residues. V was pared by 5 bases and J by 6 bases, with 8 bases of the junction left unmatched. Germline V CDR1 and CDR2: SGHVS, FQNEAQ. DNA for the CDR3: TGTGCCAGCAGCCTGGGACAGGGCCTACTCGAGCAGTACTTC. Translating it yields CASSLGQGLLEQYF.

The chain couples TRBV6-1 to TRBJ2-1, with 10 bases aligning to TRBD2. CDR3 length: 15 amino acids. Germline V CDR1 and CDR2: MNHNS, SASEGT. V trimming: 5 bases; J trimming: 5 bases; junction bases outside the gene matches: 6. The CDR3 here is CASSTSGDPDNEQFF. CDR3 nucleotide sequence: TGTGCCAGCAGTACTAGCGGGGACCCCGACAATGAGCAGTTCTTC.

The rearrangement uses TRBV2 and TRBJ2-1; a possible D gene is TRBD2 (6 bases). The CDR3 consists of 16 residues. Germline V gene sequence: CDR1 SNHLY, CDR2 FYNNEI. V was clipped by 6 bases and J by 4 bases, with 19 bases between them. CDR3 in amino acids: CASREQRAGKYNEQFF. CDR3 nucleotides: TGTGCCAGCAGGGAACAGAGGGCGGGGAAGTACAATGAGCAGTTCTTC.

This chain joins TRBV2 and TRBJ2-2, with D unclear. The CDR3 sequence is 13 residues long. Germline V CDR1 and CDR2: SNHLY, FYNNEI. Deletions cut 5 bases from V and 0 bases from J, with 4 bases between. CDR3: CASSSPNTGELFF. The CDR3 DNA follows: TGTGCCAGCAGTTCTCCGAACACCGGGGAGCTGTTTTTT.

The J gene is TRBJ1-1, the V gene TRBV5-1; D uncertain. The CDR3 spans 14 residues. V was pared by 0 bases and J by 0 bases, with 6 bases between. CDR1 is SGHRS, CDR2 YFSETQ, per germline. The CDR3 protein is CASSLGTVNTEAFF. DNA of the CDR3: TGCGCCAGCAGCTTGGGAACAGTGAACACTGAAGCTTTCTTT.

The chain links TRBV7-2 to TRBJ2-5, with TRBD2 matching over 11 bases. With 1 base clipped from V and 4 bases from J, the junction kept 8 bases outside the gene matches. This CDR3 has 17 amino acids. Germline CDR1 and CDR2: SGHTA and FQGNSA. The CDR3 sequence: CASSLGWVAGGPETQYF. DNA for the CDR3: TGTGCCAGCAGCTTAGGATGGGTAGCGGGGGGGCCAGAGACCCAGTACTTC.

The chain carries TRBV19 and TRBJ1-5, with 7 bases matching TRBD1. CDR1 LNHDA and CDR2 SQIVND come from the germline V gene (reference sequence). V lost 10 bases to trimming and J lost 1 base; unmatched junction nucleotides: 10. This CDR3 spans 15 amino acids. The CDR3 loop reads CATPGTEESNQPQHF. The CDR3 DNA sequence: TGTGCCACTCCAGGGACAGAGGAAAGCAATCAGCCCCAGCATTTT.

The rearrangement joins TRBV6-5 to TRBJ2-5, with D tentatively TRBD1 (6 bases). The CDR3 contains 14 residues. Germline CDR1 and CDR2: MNHEY and SVGAGI. Trimming took off 5 bases at V and 7 bases at J, with 17 bases between the two ends. CDR3 nucleotide sequence: TGTGCCAGCAGTCCAGGGGATGGGGCAAGGACCCAGTACTTC. Translated: CASSPGDGARTQYF.

This chain joins TRBV6-1 and TRBJ1-1; weak D call: TRBD1 (6 bases). Germline lookup yields CDR1 MNHNS and CDR2 SASEGT. V was clipped by 5 bases and J by 6 bases, with 16 bases between them. This CDR3 region has 14 residues. CDR3 protein: CASSPITGIAEAFF. CDR3 in DNA: TGTGCCAGCAGTCCCATTACAGGGATTGCTGAAGCTTTCTTT.

V usage is TRBV9 and J usage is TRBJ2-5, with 12 nucleotides matching TRBD2. The germline V gene encodes CDR1 SGDLS and CDR2 YYNGEE. The ends lost 4 bases at V and 5 bases at J; junction bases unmatched: 6. This CDR3 has 15 amino acids. The CDR3 spells CASSSSGGARETQYF. The CDR3 nucleotides read TGTGCCAGCAGCTCTAGCGGGGGGGCCAGGGAGACCCAGTACTTC.

V is TRBV29-1 and J is TRBJ2-3; 14 positions agree with TRBD2. The CDR3 has 17 residues. In germline, CDR1 is SQVTM, CDR2 ANQGSEA. After removal of 7 bases from V and 0 bases from J, the junction contained 9 bases not matched to a gene. CDR3 region: CSATGTSGGGSTDTQYF. Written as DNA, the CDR3 is TGCAGCGCTACCGGGACTAGCGGGGGTGGGAGCACAGATACGCAGTATTTT.

The genes are TRBV4-2 and TRBJ2-6; no reliable D call. The CDR3 has 19 residues. V lost 2 bases and J lost 0, with 17 bases in between. Per the germline V gene, CDR1 is LGHNA and CDR2 is YNFKEQ. In DNA, the CDR3 is TGTGCCAGCAGCCAATCCTCGGGTGTCCTTAGCTCTGGGGCCAACGTCCTGACTTTC. Its translation: CASSQSSGVLSSGANVLTF.

This rearrangement joins TRBV6-5 to TRBJ2-7; perhaps TRBD2 as D (5 bases). V was clipped by 0 bases and J by 7 bases, with 10 bases between them. Germline loops: CDR1 MNHEY, CDR2 SVGAGI. The CDR3 consists of 13 residues. CDR3 residues: CASSYSGGLEQYF. For the CDR3, the DNA is TGTGCCAGCAGTTACTCCGGAGGCTTAGAGCAGTACTTC.

The rearrangement links TRBV30 to TRBJ2-2, with D maybe TRBD1 (5 bases). The CDR3 has 14 residues. Looked up from germline, CDR1 is GTSNPN and CDR2 is SVGIG (reference sequence). Trimming took off 3 bases at V and 1 base at J, with 9 bases between the two ends. The CDR3 DNA sequence: TGTGCCTGGAGGGAAACAGGGAACACCGGGGAGCTGTTTTTT. Amino acids: CAWRETGNTGELFF.

Comment on this clone: A read error may produce the germline difference seen at one junction end. This chain uses TRBV4-1 with TRBJ2-1; D remains unclear. Germline-derived CDR1 and CDR2 are MGHRA and YSYEKL. There are 17 residues in the CDR3. The CDR3 bases are TGCGCCAGCAGCCAAGAAGGCTACGGTAGCTCCGACAATGAGCAGTTCTTC. The encoded protein is CASSQEGYGSSDNEQFF.

The chain joins TRBV9 to TRBJ1-6; D is ambiguous. In germline, CDR1 is SGDLS, CDR2 YYNGEE. The length of the CDR3 is 14 residues. Trimming stripped 3 bases from V and 7 bases from J, with 11 bases between. Here the CDR3 reads CASSGAVLNSPLHF. For the CDR3, the DNA is TGTGCCAGCAGCGGGGCAGTACTCAATTCACCCCTCCACTTT.

This sequence joins TRBV13 and TRBJ1-1; 9 positions match TRBD1. Germline V CDR1 and CDR2: PRHDT, FYEKMQ (reference sequence). This CDR3 is built from 12 residues. Germline trimming cut 2 bases from V and 11 bases from J; bases unmatched to any gene: 3. CDR3 sequence: CASSLRTGDAFF. CDR3 coding DNA: TGTGCCAGCAGCTTAAGGACAGGGGATGCTTTCTTT.

This sequence joins TRBV4-2 and TRBJ1-6; 9 nucleotides line up with TRBD1. Germline CDR1 LGHNA, CDR2 YNFKEQ. Unmatched junction bases numbered 4, after V lost 0 bases and J lost 7 bases. This CDR3 region has 16 residues. This CDR3 is CASSQDPGTGNSPLHF. The CDR3, as DNA: TGTGCCAGCAGCCAAGACCCCGGGACAGGGAATTCACCCCTCCACTTT.

The chain joins TRBV6-5 to TRBJ1-5; D might be TRBD1 (6 bases). Germline CDR1 MNHEY, CDR2 SVGAGI. The CDR3 covers 13 residues. Trimming took 5 bases from V and 9 from J, leaving 14 bases between them. The CDR3 region is CASSQGSAGPQHF. The CDR3 DNA reads as TGTGCCAGCAGTCAGGGGTCCGCGGGGCCCCAGCATTTT.